The entry that follows covers one T cell receptor (beta chain) sequence. What it binds is unknown. Some clones are missing from TCRdb's copy, which holds only in-frame ones; the method was immunoSEQ multiplex PCR. The table includes 150,000 to 200,000 clones, approximately 91% detected once. This specimen comes from a study of T cell responses to AZD1222 COVID-19 vaccine. The study's findings and limits: Spike-specific TCR depth and breadth grew after two AZD1222 doses.

The CDR3 contains 18 residues. Germline trimming cut 6 bases from V and 1 base from J; bases unmatched to any gene: 12. In germline, CDR1 is SEHNR, CDR2 FQNEAQ (reference sequence). Sequenced material: peripheral blood, taken on day 0 of AZD1222 vaccination. The origin of this receptor is an adult in good health. This rearrangement joins TRBV7-9 to TRBJ2-7, with 13 bases aligning to TRBD2. The chain's CDR3 is CASSLFGTSGISSYEQYF. CDR3 bases: TGTGCCAGCAGTTTATTCGGGACTAGCGGGATAAGTTCCTACGAGCAGTACTTC.